The 14 T cell receptor beta chains in this list originate from one sample, sequenced in a study of cytomegalovirus exposure and HLA in healthy donors. In the PCR, 60 Vbeta and 13 Jbeta primers were used. The data were produced by immunoSEQ multiplex PCR, yet TCRdb's version contains in-frame clones alone and is incomplete. The repertoire holds roughly 190,000 clones, around 81% seen once, with around 2% in the top ten. The material sequenced was PBMCs. The receptors derive from a man in his late teens or twenties in good health and CMV-seronegative.

This clone was observed a few times. The J gene is TRBJ2-7, the V gene TRBV29-1, with TRBD2 matching 7 bases. Germline lookup yields CDR1 SQVTM and CDR2 ANQGSEA. J gave up 6 bases and V 1 base, and 18 bases lay outside the gene matches. This CDR3 contains 17 residues. The CDR3 reads CSVEAKGAVAGVGEQYF. In DNA, the CDR3 is TGCAGCGTTGAAGCAAAAGGGGCTGTGGCGGGAGTAGGCGAGCAGTACTTC.

In DNA, the CDR3 is TGTGCCAGCAGCGTAGCCGTACTAGCGACCACAGATACGCAGTATTTT. Translation gives CASSVAVLATTDTQYF. The chain combines TRBV9 with TRBJ2-3, with 7 bases fitting TRBD2. Germline V CDR1 and CDR2: SGDLS, YYNGEE. The ends lost 0 bases at V and 2 bases at J; junction bases unmatched: 6. CDR3 length equals 16 residues. Filled out from reference TRBV9 and TRBJ2-3, the complete variable domain reads DSGVTQTPKHLITATGQRVTLRCSPRSGDLSVYWYQQSLDQGLQFLIQYYNGEERAKGNILERFSAQQFPDLHSELNLSSLELGDSALYFCASSVAVLATTDTQYFGPGTRLTVL.

This chain links TRBV6-5 with TRBJ1-2; tentatively, D is TRBD1 (6 bases). This CDR3 is 13 amino acids long. From germline, CDR1 is MNHEY and CDR2 SVGAGI. Trimming stripped 6 bases from V and 2 bases from J, with 10 bases between. In DNA form, the CDR3 reads TGTGCCAGCAGGCCGGGGGGCAACTATGGCTACACCTTC. Translating it yields CASRPGGNYGYTF.

CDR3 loop: CASRETAYEQYF. CDR3 coding DNA: TGCGCCAGCAGGGAAACAGCCTACGAGCAGTACTTC. J is TRBJ2-7 and V is TRBV10-2; D gene ambiguous. Germline V gene sequence: CDR1 WSHSY, CDR2 SAAADI. CDR3 length: 12 residues. Trimming took 6 bases from V and 2 from J, leaving 8 bases between them.

The V call is TRBV5-6, the J call TRBJ1-6, with 8 positions matching TRBD1. V trimming: 0 bases; J trimming: 0 bases; junction bases outside the gene matches: 5. Looked up from germline, CDR1 is SGHDT and CDR2 is YYEEEE. The CDR3 runs 18 residues. The CDR3 region has the DNA TGTGCCAGCAGCTTGGTCCAGGGGGCAAGCTCCTATAATTCACCCCTCCACTTT. This gives the protein CASSLVQGASSYNSPLHF.

The rearrangement joins TRBV11-3 to TRBJ1-4, with D perhaps matching TRBD1 (5 bases). The V and J ends lost 10 bases and 7 bases respectively, with 16 bases between them. The CDR3 runs to 13 residues. In germline, CDR1 is SGHNT, CDR2 YENEEA. The CDR3: CANGDPGGEKLFF. CDR3 coding DNA: TGTGCCAACGGTGACCCCGGGGGTGAAAAACTGTTTTTT.

Here the CDR3 reads CASRRDRVGSYEQYF. The CDR3 coding sequence is TGTGCCAGCAGGCGGGACAGGGTCGGGTCCTACGAGCAGTACTTC. V usage is TRBV2 and J usage is TRBJ2-7; 9 nucleotides line up with TRBD1. The germline V gene has CDR1 SNHLY and CDR2 FYNNEI. The CDR3 is made up of 15 amino acids. J lost 1 base, V lost 6 bases, and 7 bases had no gene match. Filled out from reference TRBV2 and TRBJ2-7, the complete variable domain reads EPEVTQTPSHQVTQMGQEVILRCVPISNHLYFYWYRQILGQKVEFLVSFYNNEISEKSEIFDDQFSVERPDGSNFTLKIRSTKLEDSAMYFCASRRDRVGSYEQYFGPGTRLTVT.

The chain uses TRBV11-2 and TRBJ2-1; 13 nucleotides align to TRBD2. From germline, CDR1 is SGHAT and CDR2 FQNNGV. V gave up 3 bases and J gave up 6 bases; unmatched junction bases: 5. The CDR3 consists of 16 residues. The CDR3 region is CASSFGTSGTGNEQFF. As DNA, the CDR3 is TGTGCCAGCAGCTTCGGGACTAGCGGGACGGGCAATGAGCAGTTCTTC.

The chain joins TRBV5-6 to TRBJ2-1, with D perhaps matching TRBD1 (6 bases). The CDR3 covers 15 residues. V was clipped by 3 bases and J by 7 bases, with 17 bases between them. The germline V gene encodes CDR1 SGHDT and CDR2 YYEEEE. The CDR3 protein is CASSYPSARGNEQFF. CDR3 nucleotide sequence: TGTGCCAGCAGCTATCCCTCCGCCAGGGGTAATGAGCAGTTCTTC.

In this sample, this clone turned up once. The chain uses TRBV5-5 and TRBJ1-1; TRBD1 matches 9 bases. This CDR3 is built from 13 residues. Germline V CDR1 and CDR2: SGHKS, YYEKEE (reference sequence). V shed 4 bases, J shed 6 bases, and the junction held 4 bases outside the gene matches. The CDR3 DNA follows: TGTGCCAGCAGCACGGGACAGGGCCCTGAAGCTTTCTTT. It codes for CASSTGQGPEAFF.

This chain joins TRBV5-1 and TRBJ2-3, with 10 bases identical to TRBD2. The CDR3 runs to 15 residues. Germline-derived CDR1 and CDR2 are SGHRS and YFSETQ. V shed 2 bases and J 6 bases; nucleotides not matched to a gene: 6. CDR3 nucleotides: TGCGCCAGCAGCTTCCTAGCGGGGGCCGAGGATACGCAGTATTTT. It yields the protein CASSFLAGAEDTQYF.

The V gene is TRBV7-2, the J gene TRBJ2-2, with 11 bases fitting TRBD2. Trimming cost V 4 bases and J 10 bases; bases outside gene matches: 11. The CDR3 is 16 residues long. Germline loops: CDR1 SGHTA, CDR2 FQGNSA. CDR3 region: CASSSTSGSVRPELFF. In DNA, the CDR3 is TGTGCCAGCAGCTCCACTAGCGGGAGCGTCAGACCGGAGCTGTTTTTT.

The chain employs TRBV15 and TRBJ1-3, with a possible D match to TRBD1 (6 bases). The germline CDR1 and CDR2 sequences are LNHNV and YYDKDF (reference sequence). The V end was cut by 0 bases, the J end by 1 base, with 13 bases between. This CDR3 spans 17 amino acids. The CDR3 loop is CATSRDWGGASGNTIYF. Here the CDR3 DNA reads TGTGCCACCAGCAGAGATTGGGGGGGCGCGTCTGGAAACACCATATATTTT.

V gene TRBV5-4 combines with J gene TRBJ2-5; a possible D gene is TRBD1 (5 bases). The tail of the sequence fits TRBJ2-7 better, so the J call may be wrong. The CDR3 runs to 15 residues. CDR1 and CDR2 from the germline V gene are SGHNT and YYREEE (reference sequence). CDR3 DNA: TGTGCCAGCAGCCCGTGGGGCAGGGCCTCCTACGAGCAGTACTTC. Translating gives CASSPWGRASYEQYF.